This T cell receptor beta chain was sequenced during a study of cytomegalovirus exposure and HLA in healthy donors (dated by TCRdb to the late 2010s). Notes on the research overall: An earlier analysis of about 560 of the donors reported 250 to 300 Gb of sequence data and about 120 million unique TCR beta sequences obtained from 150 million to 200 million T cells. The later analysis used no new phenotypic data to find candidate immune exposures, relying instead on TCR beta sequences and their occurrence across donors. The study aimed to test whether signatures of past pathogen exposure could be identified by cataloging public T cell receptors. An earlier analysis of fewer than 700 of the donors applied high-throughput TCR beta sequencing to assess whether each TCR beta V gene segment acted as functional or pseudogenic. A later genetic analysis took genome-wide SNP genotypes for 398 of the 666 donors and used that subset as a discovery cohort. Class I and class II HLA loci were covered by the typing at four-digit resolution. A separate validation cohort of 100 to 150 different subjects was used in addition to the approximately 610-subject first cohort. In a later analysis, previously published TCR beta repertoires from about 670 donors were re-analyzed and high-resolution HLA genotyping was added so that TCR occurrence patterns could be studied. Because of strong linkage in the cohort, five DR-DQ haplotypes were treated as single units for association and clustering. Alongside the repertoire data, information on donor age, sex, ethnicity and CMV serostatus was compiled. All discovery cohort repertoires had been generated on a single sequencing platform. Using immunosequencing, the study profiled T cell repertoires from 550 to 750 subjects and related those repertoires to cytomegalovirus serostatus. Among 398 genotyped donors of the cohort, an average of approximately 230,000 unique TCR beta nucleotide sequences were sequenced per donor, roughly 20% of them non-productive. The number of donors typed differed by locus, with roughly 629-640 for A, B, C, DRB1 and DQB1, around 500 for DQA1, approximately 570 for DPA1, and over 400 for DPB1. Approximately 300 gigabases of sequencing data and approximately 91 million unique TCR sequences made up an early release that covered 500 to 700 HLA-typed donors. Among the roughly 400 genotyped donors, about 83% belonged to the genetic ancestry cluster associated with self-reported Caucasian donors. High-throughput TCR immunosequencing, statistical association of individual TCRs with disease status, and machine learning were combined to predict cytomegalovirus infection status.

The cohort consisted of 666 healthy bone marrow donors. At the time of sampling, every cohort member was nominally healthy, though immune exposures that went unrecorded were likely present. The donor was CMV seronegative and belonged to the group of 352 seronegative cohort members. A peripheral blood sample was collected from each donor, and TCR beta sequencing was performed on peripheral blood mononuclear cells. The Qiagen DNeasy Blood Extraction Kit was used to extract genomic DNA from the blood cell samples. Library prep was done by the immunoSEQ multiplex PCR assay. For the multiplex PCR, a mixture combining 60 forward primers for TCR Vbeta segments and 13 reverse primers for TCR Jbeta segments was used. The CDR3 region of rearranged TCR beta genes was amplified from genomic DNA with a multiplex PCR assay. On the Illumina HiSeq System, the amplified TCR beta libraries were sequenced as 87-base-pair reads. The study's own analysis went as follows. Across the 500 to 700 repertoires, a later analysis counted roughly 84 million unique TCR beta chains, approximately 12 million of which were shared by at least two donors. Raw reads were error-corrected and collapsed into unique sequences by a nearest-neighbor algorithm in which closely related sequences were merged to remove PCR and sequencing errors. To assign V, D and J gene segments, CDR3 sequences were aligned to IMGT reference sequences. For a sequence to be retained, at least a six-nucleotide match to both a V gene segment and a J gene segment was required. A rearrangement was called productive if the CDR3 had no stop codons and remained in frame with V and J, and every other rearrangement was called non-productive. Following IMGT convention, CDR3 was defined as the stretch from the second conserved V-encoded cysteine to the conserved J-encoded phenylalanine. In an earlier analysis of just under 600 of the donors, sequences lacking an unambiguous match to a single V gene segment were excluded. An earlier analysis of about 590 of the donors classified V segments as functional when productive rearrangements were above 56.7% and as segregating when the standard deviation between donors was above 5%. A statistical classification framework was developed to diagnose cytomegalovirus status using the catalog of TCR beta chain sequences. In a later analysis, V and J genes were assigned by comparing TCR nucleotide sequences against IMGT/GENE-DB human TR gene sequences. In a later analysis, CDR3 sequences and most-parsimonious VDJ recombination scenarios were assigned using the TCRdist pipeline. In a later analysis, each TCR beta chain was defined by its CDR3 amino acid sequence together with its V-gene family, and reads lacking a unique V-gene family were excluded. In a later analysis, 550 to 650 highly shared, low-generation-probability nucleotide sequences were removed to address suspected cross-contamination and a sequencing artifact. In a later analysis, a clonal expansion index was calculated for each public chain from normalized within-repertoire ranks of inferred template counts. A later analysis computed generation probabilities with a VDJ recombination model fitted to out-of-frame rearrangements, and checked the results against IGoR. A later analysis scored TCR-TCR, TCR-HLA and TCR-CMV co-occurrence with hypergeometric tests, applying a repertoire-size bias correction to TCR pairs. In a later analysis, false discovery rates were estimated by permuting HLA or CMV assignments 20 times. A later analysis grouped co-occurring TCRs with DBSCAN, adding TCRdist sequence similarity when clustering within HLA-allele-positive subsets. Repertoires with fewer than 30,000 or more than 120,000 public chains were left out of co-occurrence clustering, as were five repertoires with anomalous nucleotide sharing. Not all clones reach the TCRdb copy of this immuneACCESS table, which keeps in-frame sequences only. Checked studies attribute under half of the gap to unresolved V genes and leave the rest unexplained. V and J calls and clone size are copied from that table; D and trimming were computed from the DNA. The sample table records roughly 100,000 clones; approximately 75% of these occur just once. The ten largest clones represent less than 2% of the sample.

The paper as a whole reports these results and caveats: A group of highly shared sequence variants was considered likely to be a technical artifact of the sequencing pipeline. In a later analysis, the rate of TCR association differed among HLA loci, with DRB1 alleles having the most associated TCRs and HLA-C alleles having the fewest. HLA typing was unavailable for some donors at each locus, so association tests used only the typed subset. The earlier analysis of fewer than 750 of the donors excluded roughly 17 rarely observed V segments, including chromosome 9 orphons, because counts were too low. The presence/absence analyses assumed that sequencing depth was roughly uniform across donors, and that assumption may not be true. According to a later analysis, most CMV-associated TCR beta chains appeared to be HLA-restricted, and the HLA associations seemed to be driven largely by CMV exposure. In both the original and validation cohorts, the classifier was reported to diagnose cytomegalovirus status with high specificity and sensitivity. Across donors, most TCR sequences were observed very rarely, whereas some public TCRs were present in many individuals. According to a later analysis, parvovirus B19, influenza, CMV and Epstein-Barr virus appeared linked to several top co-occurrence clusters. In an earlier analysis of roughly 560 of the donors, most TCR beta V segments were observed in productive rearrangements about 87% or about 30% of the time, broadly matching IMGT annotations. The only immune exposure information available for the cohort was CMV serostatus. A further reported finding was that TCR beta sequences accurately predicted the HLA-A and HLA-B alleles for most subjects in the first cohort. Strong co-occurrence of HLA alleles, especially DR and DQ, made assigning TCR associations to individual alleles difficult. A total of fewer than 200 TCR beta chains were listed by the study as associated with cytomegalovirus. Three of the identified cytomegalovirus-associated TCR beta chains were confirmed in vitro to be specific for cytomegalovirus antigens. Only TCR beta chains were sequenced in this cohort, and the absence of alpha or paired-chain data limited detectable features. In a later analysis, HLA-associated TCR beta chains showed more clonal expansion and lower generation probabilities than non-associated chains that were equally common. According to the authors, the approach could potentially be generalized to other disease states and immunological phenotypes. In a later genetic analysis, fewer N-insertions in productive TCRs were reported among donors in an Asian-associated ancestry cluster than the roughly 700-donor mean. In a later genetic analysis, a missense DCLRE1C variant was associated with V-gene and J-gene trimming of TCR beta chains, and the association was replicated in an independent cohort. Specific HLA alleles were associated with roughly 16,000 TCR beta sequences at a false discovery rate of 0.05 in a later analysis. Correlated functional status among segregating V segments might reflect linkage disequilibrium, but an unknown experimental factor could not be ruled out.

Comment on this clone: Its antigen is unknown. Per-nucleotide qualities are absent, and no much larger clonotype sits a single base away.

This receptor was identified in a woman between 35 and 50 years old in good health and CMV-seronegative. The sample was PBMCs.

The nucleotide sequence is TGTGCCAGCAGCATACAGGGTGCCGGGGAGCTGTTTTTT. Its amino acids are CASSIQGAGELFF. The sequence links TRBV7-9 to TRBJ2-2; the best D guess is TRBD1, with 6 bases matching. The CDR3 covers 13 residues, taking in both the cysteine and the phenylalanine. The read is trimmed to its CDR3 DNA, 39 bases read in frame from base 1. V is shortened by 5 bases, J by 6 bases, and the region joining them spans 10 bases. CDR1 and CDR2 were assigned from the germline V gene (reference sequence) as SEHNR and FQNEAQ. The CDR3, completed at both ends by the reference TRBV7-9 and TRBJ2-2 genes, gives the full variable domain DTGVSQNPRHKITKRGQNVTFRCDPISEHNRLYWYRQTLGQGPEFLTYFQNEAQLEKSRLLSDRFSAERPKGSFSTLEIQRTEQGDSAMYLCASSIQGAGELFFGEGSRLTVL.